This TCR beta chain was retrieved from a study of identical twins (dated by TCRdb to 2016 to 2017). About the full investigation: TCR alpha and beta repertoires from monozygotic twins, unrelated adults of various ages and cord blood were deep-sequenced to test whether fetal clonotypes persist. Replicate twin experiments were performed at different times using different library preparation protocols to rule out contamination. Results the study describes overall, beyond this receptor: Invariant T cells such as MAIT and iNKT could partly confound zero-insertion analyses, although diverse VJ usage argued against such confounding for most clonotypes. Abundant cord blood beta clonotypes carried fewer insertions; young adult naive repertoires showed a weaker similar trend, while memory repertoires showed none. Out-of-frame TCR alpha sharing in monozygotic twins was systematically underestimated by recombination models, whereas sharing between unrelated individuals was in agreement with the recombination models. In beta out-of-frame sequences, excess twin sharing was weaker, because having fewer shared sequences lowered the signal-to-noise ratio. Conclusions relied on cross-sectional statistical analysis, since the same donors could not be followed over many years. Compared with coincidental sharing between unrelated individuals, out-of-frame TCR alpha sequences shared between twins had an excess of sequences with low generation probability.

All donors were healthy Caucasians. Three pairs of female monozygotic twins, all aged about 18 to 30 years, made up the twin cohort. CD4+ and CD8+ T cell populations were isolated with positive isolation kits from Invitrogen. Preparation of the library involved 5' RACE. The reads were generated on an Illumina HiSeq 2000. Template switching introduced a universal primer binding site; the final cDNA contained a unique molecular identifier, enabling accurate counting of TCR cDNA molecules. First-strand cDNA for TCR alpha and beta chains was synthesized from specific primers in the conserved constant-segment region. To control for contamination, every cDNA library was double barcoded, receiving both a SMART-Mk sample barcode and Illumina barcodes. TruSeq adapter sequences along with Illumina sample barcodes were introduced in two successive PCR steps. Sequencing of the TCR alpha and beta cDNA libraries was done on the Illumina HiSeq platform using custom primers. The paper's processing steps were these. Unique molecular identifiers were extracted from raw reads with MiGEC, and CDR3 positions were determined with MiXCR. Recombination models were inferred per individual with the repgenHMM and IGoR tools using an EM algorithm. The analysis of shared clonotypes was done with the tcR package in R, with sharing normalized by the product of cloneset sizes. To study raw recombination free of thymic and clonal selection effects, out-of-frame nonproductive sequences were analyzed. Clones were called with MiXCR by TCRdb after fastp trimmed the public reads at Q25, and only in-frame beta chains were retained. Records with the same CDR3 protein are collapsed into one entry carrying the most frequent genes and DNA. TCRdb, rather than the study authors, made the V and J calls. This sample is represented by 450,000 or so distinct CDR3 sequences; 14% of them were singletons. Approximately 1% of the sample lies in the top ten.

Ends trimmed: V by 3 bases, J by 4 bases; bases unmatched to a gene: 4. CDR1 and CDR2 (SGHTA, FQGNSA) derive from the germline V gene. The cysteine opens and the phenylalanine closes a CDR3 of 14 amino acids. Left in the record is the CDR3 DNA by itself, 42 bases read in frame from the first base. This clonotype showed up many times. Its antigen target is currently unknown. Base qualities are not provided; no much larger clone lies one nucleotide away. This sample also belongs to another study, concerning yellow fever vaccine responses in identical twins. The second investigation adds: The T cell response to vaccination in identical twins was reported by the authors to appear partly convergent and partly personalized. The study precisely tracked vaccine-responding T cell clones in identical twins.

The V and J genes are TRBV7-2 and TRBJ2-3, and 7 junctional nucleotides match TRBD2. This sequence was found in a woman between 18 and 30 years old in good health. The specimen was CD4+ T cells sorted from blood. The sequence in DNA is TGTGCCAGCAGCTTTGGACTAGGGGCAGATACGCAGTATTTT. Its protein product is CASSFGLGADTQYF.